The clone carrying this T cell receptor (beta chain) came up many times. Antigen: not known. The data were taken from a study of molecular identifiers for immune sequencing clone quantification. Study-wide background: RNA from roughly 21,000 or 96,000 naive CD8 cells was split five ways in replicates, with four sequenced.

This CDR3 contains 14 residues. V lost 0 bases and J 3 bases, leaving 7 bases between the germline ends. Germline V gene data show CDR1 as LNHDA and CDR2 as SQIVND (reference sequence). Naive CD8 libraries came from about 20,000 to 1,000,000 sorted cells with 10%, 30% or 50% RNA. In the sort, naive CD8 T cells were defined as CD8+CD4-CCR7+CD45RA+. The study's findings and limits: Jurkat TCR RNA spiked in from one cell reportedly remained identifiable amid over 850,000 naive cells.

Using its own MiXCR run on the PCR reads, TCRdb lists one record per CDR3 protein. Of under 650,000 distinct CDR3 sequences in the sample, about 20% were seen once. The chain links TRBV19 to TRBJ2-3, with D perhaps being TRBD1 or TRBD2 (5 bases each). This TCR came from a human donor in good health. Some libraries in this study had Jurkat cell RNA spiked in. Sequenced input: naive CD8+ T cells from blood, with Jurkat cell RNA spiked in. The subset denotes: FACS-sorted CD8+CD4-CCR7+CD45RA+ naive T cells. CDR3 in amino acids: CASSIDEGTDTQYF. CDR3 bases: TGTGCCAGTAGTATAGACGAGGGGACAGATACGCAGTATTTT.